The clone carrying this T cell receptor (beta chain) has just a few counts. The data stem from a study of blood T cell repertoires in COVID-19. Study-level background: The study drew acute and convalescent COVID-19 samples from the United States, Italy and Spain. Sources were T cells, B-cell-depleted T cells, or PBMCs; the material itself was cDNA or gDNA.

Study processing details: Reference gene primers were amplified, and this amplification served to estimate nucleated cell counts. Assay used: immunoSEQ multiplex PCR; TCRdb lists only in-frame clones, some missing. That table is the source of V, J and clone size, and D and trimming were worked out from the DNA. The sample includes roughly 250,000 clones, roughly 86% of them seen just once. The specimen sequenced was peripheral blood. The clonotype was recovered from a man aged 40-55 years who had recovered from COVID-19.

In nucleotides, the CDR3 is TGTGCCACCAGCAGCGGTACTTATCAGCCCCAGCATTTT. This sequence encodes CATSSGTYQPQHF. The J gene is TRBJ1-5, the V gene TRBV15, with D hard to call. The germline V and J ends were trimmed by 3 bases and 5 bases, with 8 bases remaining between them. The CDR3 contains 13 residues. Germline V CDR1 and CDR2: LNHNV, YYDKDF (reference sequence).